The 16 T cell receptor beta chains in this list originate from one sample, sequenced in a study of CD8+ T cells in alopecia areata. The sample's treatment: oral pan-JAK inhibitor, 5-10 mg twice daily. cDNA reverse transcribed from extracted RNA served as the sequencing template. The data were produced by immunoSEQ multiplex PCR, yet TCRdb's version contains in-frame clones alone and is incomplete. This sample has just over 150,000 clones, with about 71% found just once. Sequencing was performed on CD4+ T cells sorted from blood, taken at week 4, from a patient treated with tofacitinib. These receptors were taken from a human donor with alopecia areata.

V is TRBV6-5 and J is TRBJ1-2; the match to TRBD1 covers 7 bases. The CDR3 contains 12 residues. Germline V gene lookup returns CDR1 MNHEY and CDR2 SVGAGI. Losses at the gene ends were 7 bases for V and 8 bases for J; bases not matched to a gene: 7. CDR3 amino acids: CASTTTGVGYTF. DNA for the CDR3: TGTGCCAGCACTACAACAGGGGTCGGCTACACCTTC.

The chain combines TRBV29-1 with TRBJ1-4; D is possibly TRBD1 (6 bases). The CDR3 consists of 11 residues. V was clipped by 4 bases and J by 8 bases, with 8 bases between them. Germline CDR1 is SQVTM and CDR2 is ANQGSEA. CDR3 sequence (DNA): TGCAGCGTTGGACAGGACGAAAAACTGTTTTTT. Its protein is CSVGQDEKLFF.

The chain carries TRBV30 and TRBJ1-2; weak D call: TRBD1 (6 bases). V lost 0 bases, J lost 4 bases, and 15 bases lay in between. This CDR3 comprises 15 residues. From germline, CDR1 is GTSNPN and CDR2 SVGIG (reference sequence). The CDR3 nucleotides read TGTGCCTGGAGTGTACAGTACGGGGGCGGCTATGGCTACACCTTC. This translates into CAWSVQYGGGYGYTF.

CDR3 sequence (DNA): TGCGCCAGCAGTCAATCGCATCGGGGGCCCACTGAAGCTTTCTTT. This encodes CASSQSHRGPTEAFF. V and J are TRBV23-1 and TRBJ1-1; a possible D gene is TRBD1 (6 bases). TRBV23-1 is filed as an ORF, its function uncertain. This CDR3 has 15 residues. V was trimmed by 0 bases and J by 4 bases, leaving 12 bases between them.

The gene calls are TRBV30 and TRBJ2-1; maybe TRBD1 (7 bases). This CDR3 region has 14 residues. Per the germline V gene, CDR1 is GTSNPN and CDR2 is SVGIG (reference sequence). The V end was cut by 5 bases, the J end by 3 bases, with 14 bases between. The CDR3: CAWAGQRFYNEQFF. The CDR3 nucleotides are TGTGCCTGGGCGGGACAGAGATTCTACAATGAGCAGTTCTTC.

The V and J genes are TRBV25-1 and TRBJ1-4; D remains ambiguous. The CDR3 consists of 15 residues. The V and J ends lost 2 bases and 6 bases respectively, with 13 bases between them. Germline V CDR1 and CDR2: MGHDK, SYGVNS. As DNA, the CDR3 is TGTGCCAGCAGTGAAGCCGGGGTAGGAGATGAAAAACTGTTTTTT. Encoded protein: CASSEAGVGDEKLFF.

Only one count was recorded for this clone. The chain employs TRBV6-4 and TRBJ2-3, with D perhaps being TRBD1 or TRBD2 (5 bases each). Trimming removed 2 bases at V and 8 bases at J, with 11 bases between. CDR3 length equals 13 residues. The V gene's germline CDR1 is MRHNA and CDR2 SNTAGT. The CDR3 bases are TGTGCCAGCAGTGACCTTGGGACGGGTACGCAGTATTTT. Its translation: CASSDLGTGTQYF.

The chain is built from TRBV29-1 and TRBJ2-2, with TRBD2 matching over 7 bases. V shed 6 bases and J 11 bases; nucleotides not matched to a gene: 9. The CDR3 contains 12 residues. CDR1 and CDR2 (germline): SQVTM, ANQGSEA. This chain's CDR3 is CSVGEGRSELFF. The CDR3, as DNA: TGCAGCGTGGGGGAGGGGAGGTCTGAGCTGTTTTTT.

The V call is TRBV4-3, the J call TRBJ1-6; D perhaps matches TRBD1 (5 bases). The CDR3 runs to 16 residues. Germline V gives CDR1 LGHNA, CDR2 YSLEER. Deletions cut 2 bases from V and 6 bases from J, with 14 bases between. The CDR3 loop is CASSQRLRGVNSPLHF. The CDR3 DNA is TGCGCCAGCAGCCAAAGATTACGGGGGGTTAATTCACCCCTCCACTTT.

This chain joins TRBV30 and TRBJ2-1; 10 bases match TRBD2. V lost 3 bases, J lost 2 bases, and 10 bases stayed unmatched. The length of the CDR3 is 17 residues. In germline, CDR1 is GTSNPN, CDR2 SVGIG (reference sequence). This CDR3 is CAWSRSSGLAAYNEQFF. The DNA for the CDR3 is TGTGCCTGGAGCCGAAGTAGCGGACTAGCGGCCTACAATGAGCAGTTCTTC.

This clone was recorded many times. The chain carries TRBV7-8 and TRBJ1-4; TRBD1 might be the D (5 bases). The CDR3 spans 13 residues. The germline V and J ends were trimmed by 5 bases and 14 bases, with 18 bases remaining between them. The germline V gene encodes CDR1 SGHVS and CDR2 FQNEAQ. For the CDR3, the DNA is TGTGCCAGCAGCCCAACAGGTTCCCTGGGGCTGTTTTTT. Encoded protein: CASSPTGSLGLFF.

This chain links TRBV29-1 with TRBJ2-5, with D perhaps being TRBD1 or TRBD2 (6 bases each). With 4 bases removed from V and 2 bases from J, the gap between germline ends came to 8 bases. This CDR3 has 12 amino acids. Germline-derived CDR1 and CDR2 are SQVTM and ANQGSEA. CDR3 in DNA: TGCAGCGTTGCGGGGGCTCAAGAGACCCAGTACTTC. Translating gives CSVAGAQETQYF.

This chain joins TRBV15 and TRBJ2-3; D remains ambiguous. V was clipped by 0 bases and J by 0 bases, with 13 bases between them. CDR3 length: 17 amino acids. In germline, CDR1 is LNHNV, CDR2 YYDKDF (reference sequence). This chain's CDR3 is CATSRDLGLTSTDTQYF. CDR3 sequence (DNA): TGTGCCACCAGCAGAGATCTGGGGTTAACTAGCACAGATACGCAGTATTTT. The whole variable domain, filled in from reference TRBV15 and TRBJ2-3, reads DAMVIQNPRYQVTQFGKPVTLSCSQTLNHNVMYWYQQKSSQAPKLLFHYYDKDFNNEADTPDNFQSRRPNTSFCFLDIRSPGLGDTAMYLCATSRDLGLTSTDTQYFGPGTRLTVL.

The chain couples TRBV7-2 to TRBJ1-2; TRBD1 matches at 8 bases. CDR1 SGHTA and CDR2 FQGNSA come from the germline V gene. This CDR3 is built from 17 residues. Germline trimming cut 4 bases from V and 5 bases from J; bases unmatched to any gene: 15. In nucleotides, the CDR3 is TGTGCCAGCAGCTATGTTGGAGACAGGGGCTTCGGGTATGGCTACACCTTC. It codes for CASSYVGDRGFGYGYTF.

J is TRBJ1-1 and V is TRBV2; no firm D call. Germline lookup yields CDR1 SNHLY and CDR2 FYNNEI. V lost 8 bases, J lost 5 bases, and 18 bases lay in between. The CDR3 sequence is 14 residues long. The CDR3 sequence is CASFFRDPGTEAFF. In DNA form, the CDR3 reads TGTGCCAGCTTTTTCCGGGATCCGGGGACTGAAGCTTTCTTT.

The rearrangement joins TRBV9 to TRBJ1-1, with D tentatively TRBD1 (5 bases). CDR1 SGDLS and CDR2 YYNGEE come from the germline V gene. This CDR3 is built from 14 residues. V lost 4 bases to trimming and J lost 4 bases, with 14 bases between them. CDR3 in DNA: TGTGCCAGCAGCCGCGAGGGGCGTGTCACTGAAGCTTTCTTT. It yields the protein CASSREGRVTEAFF.